A single sample is the source of the 21 T cell receptor beta chains below, sequenced in a study of blood T cell repertoires in COVID-19. TCRdb's copy holds only in-frame clones and misses some; the assay was immunoSEQ multiplex PCR. Counted here are around 250,000 clones, over 75% occurring once; the ten biggest clones make up approximately 2%. Sequenced: PBMCs or T cells enriched from blood (not recorded which). These TCRs come from a woman in her forties or fifties who had recovered from COVID-19.

Only a few counts were recorded for this clone. The V and J genes are TRBV27 and TRBJ1-6; maybe TRBD1 (5 bases). V was shortened by 2 bases and J by 8 bases, with 10 bases between the two germline ends. This CDR3 contains 14 residues. Germline V CDR1 and CDR2: MNHEY, SMNVEV (reference sequence). The CDR3: CASSLVTDYSPLHF. The DNA for the CDR3 is TGTGCCAGCAGTTTAGTGACAGATTATTCACCCCTCCACTTT.

This clone turned up a few times. The chain employs TRBV13 and TRBJ1-2; D is unresolved. Germline V gene lookup returns CDR1 PRHDT and CDR2 FYEKMQ (reference sequence). V lost 2 bases and J lost 3, with 7 bases in between. This CDR3 spans 13 amino acids. The CDR3 region has the DNA TGTGCCAGCAGCTTAACCAGGCACTATGGCTACACCTTC. Translated, it gives CASSLTRHYGYTF.

The gene calls are TRBV18 and TRBJ1-6; 9 nucleotides match TRBD1. The germline V gene has CDR1 KGHSH and CDR2 LQKENI. The V and J ends lost 3 bases and 10 bases, in that order; junction bases with no gene match: 7. The CDR3 covers 15 residues. CDR3 sequence (DNA): TGTGCCAGCTCACCGGACAGGGGAAAATTCTCACCCCTCCACTTT. This codes for CASSPDRGKFSPLHF.

The chain is built from TRBV28 and TRBJ2-1, with 12 bases matching TRBD2. The germline CDR1 and CDR2 sequences are MDHEN and SYDVKM. V lost 6 bases and J lost 9; bases outside the gene matches: 3. The CDR3 totals 13 residues. The CDR3 is CASRRLAGAEQFF. Written as DNA, the CDR3 is TGTGCCAGCAGAAGACTAGCGGGAGCTGAGCAGTTCTTC.

V and J are TRBV7-8 and TRBJ1-4; D ambiguous. Trimming removed 5 bases at V and 0 bases at J, with 16 bases between. CDR1 and CDR2 from the germline V gene are SGHVS and FQNEAQ. The length of the CDR3 is 17 residues. The DNA of the CDR3 is TGTGCCAGCAGCCCCCGCCCCCCCCGCGCAACTAATGAAAAACTGTTTTTT. Protein sequence: CASSPRPPRATNEKLFF.

This clone is labeled as medium-sized. This chain uses TRBV30 with TRBJ1-1; D is unclear. The germline CDR1 and CDR2 sequences are GTSNPN and SVGIG (reference sequence). Between the trimmed V and J ends, which lost 1 base and 3 bases, there was a span of 9 bases. The CDR3 is 13 amino acids. CDR3 in DNA: TGTGCCTGGAGTGAGAGGGATCACACTGAAGCTTTCTTT. Protein product: CAWSERDHTEAFF.

V is TRBV15 and J is TRBJ1-2; no definite D call. The CDR3 contains 15 residues. Germline CDR1 reads LNHNV; CDR2 reads YYDKDF (reference sequence). V lost 0 bases and J lost 2, with 10 bases in between. The CDR3 spells CATSREGRNNYGYTF. DNA for the CDR3: TGTGCCACCAGCAGAGAGGGCAGAAACAACTATGGCTACACCTTC. Complete variable domain (other parts from reference TRBV15 and TRBJ1-2): DAMVIQNPRYQVTQFGKPVTLSCSQTLNHNVMYWYQQKSSQAPKLLFHYYDKDFNNEADTPDNFQSRRPNTSFCFLDIRSPGLGDTAMYLCATSREGRNNYGYTFGSGTRLTVV.

The chain links TRBV3-1 (or the pseudogene TRBV3-2) to TRBJ2-7; 7 bases are shared with TRBD1. This CDR3 is built from 13 residues. Germline V gene sequence: CDR1 LGHDT, CDR2 YNNKEL (reference sequence). The V and J ends lost 9 bases and 3 bases, in that order; junction bases with no gene match: 8. The CDR3 here is CASRPTGNYEQYF. Here the CDR3 DNA reads TGTGCCAGTCGACCGACAGGGAACTACGAGCAGTACTTC.

CDR3 residues: CASSTLRTSGGTDTQYF. CDR3 coding DNA: TGTGCCAGCAGCACTCTTCGGACTAGCGGGGGCACAGATACGCAGTATTTT. V gene TRBV28 combines with J gene TRBJ2-3; 12 bases match TRBD2. The CDR3 is made up of 17 amino acids. V gave up 6 bases and J gave up 1 base; unmatched junction bases: 8. The V gene's germline CDR1 is MDHEN and CDR2 SYDVKM.

The J gene is TRBJ2-7, the V gene TRBV19; unclear D gene. This CDR3 is 14 amino acids long. Trimming removed 4 bases from V and 7 bases from J, with 17 bases in between. The germline V gene encodes CDR1 LNHDA and CDR2 SQIVND (reference sequence). The CDR3 here is CASSTTTDRREQYF. CDR3 nucleotide sequence: TGTGCCAGTAGTACTACCACTGACCGGCGGGAGCAGTACTTC.

The V and J genes are TRBV29-1 and TRBJ2-1, with 8 positions matching TRBD1. V gave up 5 bases and J gave up 3 bases; unmatched junction bases: 12. The V gene's germline CDR1 is SQVTM and CDR2 ANQGSEA. There are 16 residues in the CDR3. The CDR3 DNA reads TGCAGCGTTCAACACCCTGAGACAGGGGACTACAATGAGCAGTTCTTC. Its protein product is CSVQHPETGDYNEQFF.

This clone was detected only a few times. The chain is built from TRBV5-1 and TRBJ1-1; possible D gene TRBD1, 6 bases. Per the germline V gene, CDR1 is SGHRS and CDR2 is YFSETQ. There are 14 residues in the CDR3. Between the trimmed V and J ends, which lost 4 bases and 1 base, there was a span of 11 bases. The CDR3 DNA follows: TGCGCCAGCAGCAACGGACAGAAGAACACTGAAGCTTTCTTT. Translation: CASSNGQKNTEAFF.

The chain couples TRBV11-2 to TRBJ2-3; maybe TRBD1 (5 bases). Trimming pared 6 bases from V and 3 bases from J, leaving 13 bases between. The CDR3 runs to 14 residues. CDR1 and CDR2 from the germline V gene are SGHAT and FQNNGV. DNA for the CDR3: TGTGCCAGCAGAAAGGGGCAGATAACAGATACGCAGTATTTT. Its translation: CASRKGQITDTQYF. Looking up the rest from reference TRBV11-2 and TRBJ2-3 gives the full variable domain: EAGVAQSPRYKIIEKRQSVAFWCNPISGHATLYWYQQILGQGPKLLIQFQNNGVVDDSQLPKDRFSAERLKGVDSTLKIQPAKLEDSAVYLCASRKGQITDTQYFGPGTRLTVL.

V usage is TRBV7-8 and J usage is TRBJ2-7; TRBD1 matches 8 bases. Germline V CDR1 and CDR2: SGHVS, FQNEAQ. The CDR3 consists of 12 residues. V was clipped by 0 bases and J by 11 bases; unmatched bases: 3. CDR3 sequence reads: CASSLAPGQEYF. DNA of the CDR3: TGTGCCAGCAGCTTAGCCCCGGGACAGGAGTACTTC.

CDR3 residues: CASSTGTGGWGYTF. CDR3 DNA sequence: TGTGCCAGCAGCACCGGGACAGGGGGTTGGGGCTACACCTTC. This chain links TRBV7-9 with TRBJ1-2; 11 bases are a match to TRBD1. The CDR3 covers 14 residues. From germline, CDR1 is SEHNR and CDR2 FQNEAQ (reference sequence). Losses at the gene ends were 5 bases for V and 8 bases for J; bases not matched to a gene: 7.

The J gene is TRBJ2-7, the V gene TRBV7-2; D might be TRBD1 (5 bases). Germline V gene sequence: CDR1 SGHTA, CDR2 FQGNSA. This CDR3 has 13 amino acids. Trimming shortened V by 4 bases and J by 7 bases, and 14 bases separated the two germline ends. The CDR3 spells CASSSGHPREQYF. DNA of the CDR3: TGTGCCAGCAGCTCCGGACACCCCAGGGAGCAGTACTTC.

V is TRBV28 and J is TRBJ1-1; possibly TRBD1 for D (5 bases). V was trimmed by 4 bases and J by 5 bases, leaving 11 bases between them. Germline V gene lookup returns CDR1 MDHEN and CDR2 SYDVKM. The CDR3 totals 13 residues. CDR3 protein: CASSYTEGTEAFF. The CDR3 nucleotides read TGTGCCAGCAGTTACACGGAGGGGACTGAAGCTTTCTTT.

J is TRBJ2-7 and V is TRBV5-4; 9 nucleotides align to TRBD1. The CDR3 covers 16 residues. The trim removed 4 bases at V and 2 bases at J, leaving 10 bases unmatched. In germline, CDR1 is SGHNT, CDR2 YYREEE (reference sequence). The CDR3 loop is CASSLKRDRVAYEQYF. The CDR3 DNA reads as TGTGCCAGCAGCCTGAAGCGGGACAGGGTTGCCTACGAGCAGTACTTC.

The V call is TRBV5-6, the J call TRBJ2-1, with TRBD2 identical over 10 bases. J lost 12 bases, V lost 3 bases, and 6 bases had no gene match. This CDR3 region has 13 residues. Per germline, CDR1 SGHDT and CDR2 YYEEEE. Written as DNA, the CDR3 is TGTGCCAGCAGCTCCCTAGCGGGAGTGGGGCAGTTCTTC. Residues: CASSSLAGVGQFF. Combining the CDR3 with reference TRBV5-6 and TRBJ2-1 gives the whole variable domain DAGVTQSPTHLIKTRGQQVTLRCSPKSGHDTVSWYQQALGQGPQFIFQYYEEEERQRGNFPDRFSGHQFPNYSSELNVNALLLGDSALYLCASSSLAGVGQFFGPGTRLTVL.

The gene calls are TRBV12-5 and TRBJ2-2; TRBD1 aligns across 8 bases. The ends lost 5 bases at V and 5 bases at J; junction bases unmatched: 10. Germline V CDR1 and CDR2: LGHNT, FRNRAP. The CDR3 spans 16 residues. Here the CDR3 reads CASGTRQGLRTGELFF. CDR3 coding DNA: TGTGCTAGTGGTACCCGACAGGGGCTAAGGACCGGGGAGCTGTTTTTT.

This chain links TRBV5-1 with TRBJ1-1; possible D gene TRBD1, 6 bases. The CDR3 loop spans 13 amino acids. The V and J ends lost 0 bases and 6 bases respectively, with 9 bases between them. Germline values: CDR1 SGHRS, CDR2 YFSETQ. In DNA form, the CDR3 reads TGCGCCAGCAGCTTGGGGGGGCTGGCTGAAGCTTTCTTT. Its protein is CASSLGGLAEAFF.